This T cell receptor beta chain came from a study of blood T cells in healthy people across ages. Germline V gives CDR1 MGHRA, CDR2 YSYEKL. The J segment lost 6 bases and the V segment lost 3 bases, leaving 3 bases of the junction unmatched. The CDR3 loop spans 15 amino acids. Together with a sample-barcoded 5' primer, a J-beta primer mix was included in a second PCR lasting about 7 to 11 cycles. Each TCR beta cDNA got a 12-nucleotide random molecular identifier. TCRdb called the 5' RACE reads again in MiXCR, with one record for every CDR3 protein. There are around 1.5 million distinct CDR3 sequences in the sample; roughly a third occur only once, and approximately 10% lies in the top ten.

The V and J genes are TRBV4-1 and TRBJ1-5; TRBD1 aligns across 12 bases. The sequenced sample consisted of blood. The TCR was taken from a woman aged 30 to 39 in good health. The CDR3 DNA reads as TGCGCCAGCAGCCAGGGGACAGGGGGCCGTCAGCCCCAGCATTTT. It is translated as CASSQGTGGRQPQHF.